This TCR beta chain was found in a study of blood T cell repertoires in COVID-19. Some clones are missing from TCRdb's copy, which holds only in-frame ones; the method was immunoSEQ multiplex PCR. The top ten hold about 18% of the sample, which has 90,000 to 110,000 clones, over 80% seen once. Germline V gene lookup returns CDR1 SGHDN and CDR2 FVKESK. The length of the CDR3 is 17 residues. The V gene end was trimmed by 1 base and the J gene end by 1 base; junction bases not matched to a gene: 8. What was sequenced was peripheral blood. This TCR was recovered from a woman aged 60 to 75 with acute or convalescent COVID-19. The chain combines TRBV14 with TRBJ2-7; TRBD1 aligns across 9 bases. The CDR3 DNA is TGTGCCAGCAGCCAAGTGGGAGCCGGGACAGGGTCCTACGAGCAGTACTTC. Translated, it gives CASSQVGAGTGSYEQYF.